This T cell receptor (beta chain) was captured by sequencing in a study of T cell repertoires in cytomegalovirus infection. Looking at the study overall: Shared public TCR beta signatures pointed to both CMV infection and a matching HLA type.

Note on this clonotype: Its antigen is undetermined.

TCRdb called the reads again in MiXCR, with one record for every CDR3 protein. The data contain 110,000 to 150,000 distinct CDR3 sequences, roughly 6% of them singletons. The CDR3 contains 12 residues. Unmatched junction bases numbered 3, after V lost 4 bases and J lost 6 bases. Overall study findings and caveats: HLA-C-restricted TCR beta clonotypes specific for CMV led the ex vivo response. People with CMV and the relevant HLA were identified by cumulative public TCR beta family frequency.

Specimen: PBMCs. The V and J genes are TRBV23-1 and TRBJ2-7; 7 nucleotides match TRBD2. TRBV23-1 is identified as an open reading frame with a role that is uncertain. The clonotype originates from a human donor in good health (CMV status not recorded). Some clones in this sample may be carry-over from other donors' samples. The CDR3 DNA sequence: TGCGCCAGCAGTCCACCGGGAGGCGAGCAGTACTTC. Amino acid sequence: CASSPPGGEQYF.